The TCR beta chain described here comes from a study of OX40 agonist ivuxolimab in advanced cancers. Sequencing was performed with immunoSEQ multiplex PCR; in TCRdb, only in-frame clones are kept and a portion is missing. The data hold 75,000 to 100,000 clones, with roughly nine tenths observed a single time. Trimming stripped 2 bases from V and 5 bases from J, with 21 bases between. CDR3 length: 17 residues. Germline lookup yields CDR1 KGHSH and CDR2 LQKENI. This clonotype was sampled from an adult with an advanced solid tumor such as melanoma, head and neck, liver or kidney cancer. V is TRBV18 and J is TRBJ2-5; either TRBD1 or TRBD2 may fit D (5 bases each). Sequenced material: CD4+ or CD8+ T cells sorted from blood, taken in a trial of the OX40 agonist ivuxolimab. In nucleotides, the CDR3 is TGTGCCAGCTCACCAAAGAGGTTCCCAGGGACGGAGGAGACCCAGTACTTC. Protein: CASSPKRFPGTEETQYF. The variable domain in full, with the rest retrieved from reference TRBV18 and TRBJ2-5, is NAGVMQNPRHLVRRRGQEARLRCSPMKGHSHVYWYRQLPEEGLKFMVYLQKENIIDESGMPKERFSAEFPKEGPSILRIQQVVRGDSAAYFCASSPKRFPGTEETQYFGPGTRLLVL.